Following are 10 T cell receptor beta chains from one sample sequenced in a study of T cells in Graves' hyperthyroidism and ophthalmopathy. The investigators amplified TCR beta CDR3 regions from RNA transcripts. The TCR CDR3 first-round RT-PCR relied on the HTBI primer set. TCRdb reanalysed the multiplex PCR reads using MiXCR and keeps one entry per CDR3 protein. The sample has some 300,000 distinct CDR3 sequences, 13% seen once. Sequenced sample: blood. The origin of the receptors is a woman in her 30s with Graves' hyperthyroidism that later progressed to Graves' ophthalmopathy.

In its sample, this clonotype was seen many times. V usage is TRBV10-3 and J usage is TRBJ1-5; D gene unclear. The germline V gene has CDR1 ENHRY and CDR2 SYGVKD. V dropped 6 bases and J dropped 3 bases, with 12 bases sitting between them. The CDR3 is 14 amino acids. CDR3 DNA sequence: TGTGCCATCAGCCCAGTATCTTTCAATCAGCCCCAGCATTTT. Residues: CAISPVSFNQPQHF.

A note on this clonotype: This may be a read error: a much more frequent sequence differs by one nucleotide. The chain has TRBV3-1 and TRBJ1-2; D remains unclear. With 8 bases removed from V and 2 bases from J, the gap between germline ends came to 15 bases. Germline-derived CDR1 and CDR2 are LGHDT and YNNKEL (reference sequence). The length of the CDR3 is 14 residues. The DNA for the CDR3 is TGTGCCAGCGGCCTCCGTGCAGAGAACTATGGCTACACCTTC. The encoded protein is CASGLRAENYGYTF.

This clonotype was counted at least ten times. The V call is TRBV4-2, the J call TRBJ2-1; 9 positions match TRBD2. The trim removed 4 bases at V and 5 bases at J, leaving 9 bases unmatched. Germline V lookup: CDR1 LGHNA, CDR2 YNFKEQ. There are 16 residues in the CDR3. The CDR3 region is CASSPRLAATDNEQFF. DNA for the CDR3: TGTGCCAGCAGCCCCAGACTAGCGGCCACTGACAATGAGCAGTTCTTC.

V usage is TRBV9 and J usage is TRBJ2-2; the D gene is possibly TRBD2 (6 bases). Trimming removed 2 bases at V and 3 bases at J, with 11 bases between. The CDR3 covers 15 residues. The germline CDR1 and CDR2 sequences are SGDLS and YYNGEE. The DNA for the CDR3 is TGTGCCAGCAGCGTCCGACTAGTAGACACCGGGGAGCTGTTTTTT. This encodes CASSVRLVDTGELFF.

This clonotype was seen repeatedly, ten times or more. The V call is TRBV12-3 or TRBV12-4, the J call TRBJ2-2, with 10 positions matching TRBD1. CDR3 length: 15 amino acids. V gave up 2 bases and J gave up 4 bases; unmatched junction bases: 1. The CDR3 DNA follows: TGTGCCAGCAGTTTAAGGACAGGGGGCACCGGGGAGCTGTTTTTT. This sequence encodes CASSLRTGGTGELFF.

This clonotype was counted many times. The V and J genes are TRBV7-9 and TRBJ2-7; D is perhaps TRBD1 (5 bases). Germline values: CDR1 SEHNR, CDR2 FQNEAQ (reference sequence). Between the trimmed V and J ends, which lost 6 bases and 6 bases, there was a span of 15 bases. The CDR3 covers 13 residues. This chain's CDR3 is CASRPLQGGEQYF. For the CDR3, the DNA is TGTGCCAGCAGACCCCTCCAGGGCGGCGAGCAGTACTTC.

This clonotype was seen many times. The chain employs TRBV7-8 and TRBJ2-5; D unclear. Germline CDR1 reads SGHVS; CDR2 reads FQNEAQ. With 5 bases removed from V and 1 base from J, the gap between germline ends came to 11 bases. The CDR3 runs to 14 residues. The CDR3 region is CASSPDSFQETQYF. CDR3 nucleotide sequence: TGTGCCAGCAGCCCCGACTCGTTCCAAGAGACCCAGTACTTC.

This clonotype was recorded at least ten times. This chain connects TRBV7-9 to TRBJ1-5; no reliable D call. The germline V gene encodes CDR1 SEHNR and CDR2 FQNEAQ (reference sequence). The CDR3 consists of 13 residues. The V end was cut by 1 base, the J end by 5 bases, with 6 bases between. The CDR3 is CASSLGGYQPQHF. The CDR3, as DNA: TGTGCCAGCAGCTTAGGTGGTTATCAGCCCCAGCATTTT.

Many counts were recorded for this clonotype. V and J are TRBV24-1 and TRBJ2-5; possible D gene TRBD1, 6 bases. From germline, CDR1 is KGHDR and CDR2 SFDVKD. Trimming shortened V by 1 base and J by 4 bases, and 6 bases separated the two germline ends. The CDR3 is 13 amino acids. Here the CDR3 DNA reads TGTGCCACCAGTGATTTCAGGGGAGAGACCCAGTACTTC. It encodes CATSDFRGETQYF.

This clonotype was recorded many times. The chain employs TRBV4-3 and TRBJ2-1; TRBD2 aligns across 7 bases. The CDR3 consists of 17 residues. Germline V gene sequence: CDR1 LGHNA, CDR2 YSLEER. The ends lost 1 base at V and 0 bases at J; junction bases unmatched: 6. The CDR3: CASSQVLSGVSYNEQFF. CDR3 coding DNA: TGCGCCAGCAGCCAAGTTCTAAGCGGGGTCTCCTACAATGAGCAGTTCTTC.